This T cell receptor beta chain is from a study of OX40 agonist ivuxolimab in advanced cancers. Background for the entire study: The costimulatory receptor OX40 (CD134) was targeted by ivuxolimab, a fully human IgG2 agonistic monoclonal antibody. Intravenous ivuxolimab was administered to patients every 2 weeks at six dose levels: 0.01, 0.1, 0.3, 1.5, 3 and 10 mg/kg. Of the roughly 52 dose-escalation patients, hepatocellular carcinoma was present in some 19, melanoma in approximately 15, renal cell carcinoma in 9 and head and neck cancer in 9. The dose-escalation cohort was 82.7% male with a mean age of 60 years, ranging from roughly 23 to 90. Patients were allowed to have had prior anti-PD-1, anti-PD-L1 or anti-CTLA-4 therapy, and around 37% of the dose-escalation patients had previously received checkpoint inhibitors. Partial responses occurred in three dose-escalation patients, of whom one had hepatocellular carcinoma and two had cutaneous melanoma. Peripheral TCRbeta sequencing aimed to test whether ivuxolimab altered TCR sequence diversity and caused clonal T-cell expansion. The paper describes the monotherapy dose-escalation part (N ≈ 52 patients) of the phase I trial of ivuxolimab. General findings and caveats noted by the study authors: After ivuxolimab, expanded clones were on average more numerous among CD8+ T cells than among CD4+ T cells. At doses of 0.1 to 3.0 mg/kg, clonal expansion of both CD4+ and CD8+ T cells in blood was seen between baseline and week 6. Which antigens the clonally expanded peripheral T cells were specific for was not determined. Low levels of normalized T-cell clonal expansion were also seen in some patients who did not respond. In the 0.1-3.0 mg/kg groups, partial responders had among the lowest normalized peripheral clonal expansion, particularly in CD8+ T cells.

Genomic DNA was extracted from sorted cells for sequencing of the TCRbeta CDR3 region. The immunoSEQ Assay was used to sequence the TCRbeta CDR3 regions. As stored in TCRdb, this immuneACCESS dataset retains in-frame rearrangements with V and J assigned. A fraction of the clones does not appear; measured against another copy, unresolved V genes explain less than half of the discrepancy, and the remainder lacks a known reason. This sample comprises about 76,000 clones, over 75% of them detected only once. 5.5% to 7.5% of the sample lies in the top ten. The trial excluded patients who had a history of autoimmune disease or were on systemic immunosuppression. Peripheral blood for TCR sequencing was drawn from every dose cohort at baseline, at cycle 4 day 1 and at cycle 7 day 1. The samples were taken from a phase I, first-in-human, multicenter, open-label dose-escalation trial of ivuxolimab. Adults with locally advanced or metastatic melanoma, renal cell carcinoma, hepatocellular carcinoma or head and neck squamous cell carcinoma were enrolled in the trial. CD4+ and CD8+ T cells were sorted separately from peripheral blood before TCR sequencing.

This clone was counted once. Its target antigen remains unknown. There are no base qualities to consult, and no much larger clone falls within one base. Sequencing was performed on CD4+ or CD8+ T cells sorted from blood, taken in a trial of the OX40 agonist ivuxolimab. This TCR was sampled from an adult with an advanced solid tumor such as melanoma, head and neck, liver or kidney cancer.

Here the CDR3 is given as CASSWGGAPEETQYF. The DNA sequence follows: TGTGCCAGCAGCTGGGGGGGGGCCCCTGAAGAGACCCAGTACTTC. The sequence joins TRBV5-4 to TRBJ2-5, with a weak D call of TRBD2 (7 bases match). V loses 3 bases, J loses 3 bases, and the germline ends lie 15 bases apart. For CDR1 and CDR2, the germline V gene (reference sequence) lists SGHNT and YYREEE. The CDR3, cysteine through phenylalanine, is 15 amino acids long. The entry retains the CDR3 DNA only, 45 bases that are in frame from base 1.